This passage covers 24 T cell receptor beta chains from one sample sequenced in a study of shared clonotypes between healthy human individuals. Profiling relied on immunoSEQ multiplex PCR, and the TCRdb table lists in-frame clones only, not all of them. The table lists 1.5 million to 1.9 million clones, 95% to 99% of them singletons. Sequencing was done on a sample of naive CD4+ T cells sorted from blood. Stated subset: CD45RA+ positively selected. Receptors originate from a man aged 30 to 45 in good health.

The CDR3: CASSQGLSVAYEQYF. The CDR3 nucleotides read TGTGCCAGCAGCCAAGGTCTGTCGGTAGCCTACGAGCAGTACTTC. The chain combines TRBV14 with TRBJ2-7; D gene uncertain. V was cut by 1 base and J by 2 bases, with 12 bases left in between. The CDR3 length is 15 residues. The germline V gene encodes CDR1 SGHDN and CDR2 FVKESK. Full variable domain (remainder filled in from reference TRBV14 and TRBJ2-7): EAGVTQFPSHSVIEKGQTVTLRCDPISGHDNLYWYRRVMGKEIKFLLHFVKESKQDESGMPNNRFLAERTGGTYSTLKVQPAELEDSGVYFCASSQGLSVAYEQYFGPGTRLTVT.

The CDR3 DNA is TGTGCCAGCAGTTTGACAGGGGCGGAAGGCTACACCTTC. Translated: CASSLTGAEGYTF. The V call is TRBV6-6, the J call TRBJ1-2; 8 bases are shared with TRBD1. The germline CDR1 and CDR2 sequences are MNHNY and SVGAGI (reference sequence). The CDR3 is made up of 13 amino acids. The V and J ends lost 4 bases and 8 bases, in that order; junction bases with no gene match: 6.

The chain couples TRBV6-5 to TRBJ2-7, with 7 bases fitting TRBD2. The CDR3 runs 14 residues. Germline V gives CDR1 MNHEY, CDR2 SVGAGI. The trim removed 5 bases at V and 4 bases at J, leaving 8 bases unmatched. CDR3 protein: CASSAQPRGYEQYF. The CDR3 nucleotides read TGTGCCAGCAGTGCACAACCGCGGGGGTACGAGCAGTACTTC.

The CDR3 sequence: CASSSPPTGTDTQYF. The CDR3, as DNA: TGTGCCAGCAGCTCCCCTCCAACAGGGACAGATACGCAGTATTTT. This sequence joins TRBV7-9 and TRBJ2-3, with D possibly TRBD1 on 6 matching bases. The CDR3 has 15 residues. V was clipped by 4 bases and J by 3 bases, with 14 bases between them. Germline V lookup: CDR1 SEHNR, CDR2 FQNEAQ (reference sequence).

This sequence joins TRBV7-8 and TRBJ1-1, with D tentatively TRBD1 (6 bases). CDR3 length: 13 residues. Germline loops: CDR1 SGHVS, CDR2 FQNEAQ. V was pared by 8 bases and J by 1 base, with 11 bases between. The CDR3 coding sequence is TGTGCCAGCGGATTGACAGGGAACACTGAAGCTTTCTTT. Translating gives CASGLTGNTEAFF.

This chain links TRBV7-3 with TRBJ2-3; D unresolved. Trimming shortened V by 5 bases and J by 4 bases, and 10 bases separated the two germline ends. Germline V gives CDR1 SGHTA, CDR2 FQGTGA. This CDR3 region has 13 residues. This CDR3 reads CASSAASPDTQYF. CDR3 bases: TGTGCCAGCAGCGCGGCGTCCCCAGATACGCAGTATTTT.

The chain couples TRBV28 to TRBJ2-1; the D gene is possibly TRBD2 (5 bases). CDR1 is MDHEN and CDR2 is SYDVKM in the germline V gene. The CDR3 runs 16 residues. Trimming stripped 4 bases from V and 0 bases from J, with 13 bases between. CDR3 sequence: CASSSLGAPSYNEQFF. In DNA form, the CDR3 reads TGTGCCAGCAGTTCATTGGGAGCTCCCTCCTACAATGAGCAGTTCTTC.

In this sample, this clone turned up once. This chain connects TRBV5-1 to TRBJ1-2, with 9 bases aligning to TRBD1. CDR1 and CDR2 (germline): SGHRS, YFSETQ. The CDR3 extends over 13 amino acids. V dropped 4 bases and J dropped 5; count of bases not matched to a gene: 3. The CDR3 DNA reads as TGCGCCAGCAGCCGGGACAGGGAATATGGCTACACCTTC. Its translation is CASSRDREYGYTF.

The V gene is TRBV5-4, the J gene TRBJ2-5; D is undetermined. CDR1 is SGHNT, CDR2 YYREEE, per germline (reference sequence). The CDR3 loop spans 14 amino acids. The V end was cut by 3 bases, the J end by 1 base, with 10 bases between. In nucleotides, the CDR3 is TGTGCCAGCAGCTACCCTGGCAGCCAAGAGACCCAGTACTTC. Residues: CASSYPGSQETQYF. The full variable domain, rest sourced from reference TRBV5-4 and TRBJ2-5, is ETGVTQSPTHLIKTRGQQVTLRCSSQSGHNTVSWYQQALGQGPQFIFQYYREEENGRGNFPPRFSGLQFPNYSSELNVNALELDDSALYLCASSYPGSQETQYFGPGTRLLVL.

This clone was counted a single time. This chain joins TRBV28 and TRBJ2-7; D not resolved. Germline CDR1 and CDR2: MDHEN and SYDVKM. This CDR3 contains 12 residues. With 5 bases removed from V and 3 bases from J, the gap between germline ends came to 8 bases. CDR3 coding DNA: TGTGCCAGCAGTGACACATTCTACGAGCAGTACTTC. Its translation is CASSDTFYEQYF.

The rearrangement links TRBV5-6 to TRBJ2-7; D is unresolved. Trimming left V 0 bases short and J 1 base short, with 8 bases between. Germline assignment: CDR1 SGHDT and CDR2 YYEEEE. This CDR3 contains 14 residues. This chain's CDR3 is CASSLGSWSYEQYF. The CDR3, as DNA: TGTGCCAGCAGCTTGGGGAGTTGGTCCTACGAGCAGTACTTC.

The chain carries TRBV7-2 and TRBJ2-7, with D possibly matching TRBD2 (6 bases). The CDR3 runs to 14 residues. Trimming cost V 2 bases and J 0 bases, with 8 bases left between them. Germline-derived CDR1 and CDR2 are SGHTA and FQGNSA. CDR3 protein: CASSLLGGSYEQYF. CDR3 sequence (DNA): TGTGCCAGCAGCTTACTGGGGGGCTCCTACGAGCAGTACTTC.

The CDR3 nucleotides read TGTGCCAGCAGTTACCTCGCGACAGGGGAGAACACTGAAGCTTTCTTT. It codes for CASSYLATGENTEAFF. The chain couples TRBV6-5 to TRBJ1-1; 8 bases are a match to TRBD1. This CDR3 has 16 amino acids. With 2 bases clipped from V and 1 base from J, the junction kept 6 bases outside the gene matches. In germline, CDR1 is MNHEY, CDR2 SVGAGI.

J is TRBJ2-5 and V is TRBV15, with a tentative D call TRBD1 (6 bases). V lost 1 base and J lost 1, with 10 bases in between. The CDR3 is 15 amino acids. CDR1 LNHNV and CDR2 YYDKDF come from the germline V gene (reference sequence). CDR3 in DNA: TGTGCCACCAGCAGAGGCCCACAGGGCCAAGAGACCCAGTACTTC. Its translation is CATSRGPQGQETQYF.

V and J are TRBV5-6 and TRBJ2-3; D possibly corresponds to TRBD1 (6 bases). V was pared by 4 bases and J by 6 bases, with 18 bases between. CDR3 length: 15 residues. The V gene's germline CDR1 is SGHDT and CDR2 YYEEEE. CDR3 in amino acids: CASSLRAGVWDTQYF. The CDR3 DNA is TGTGCCAGCAGCCTCCGGGCAGGGGTTTGGGATACGCAGTATTTT.

The genes are TRBV28 and TRBJ2-7; D is perhaps TRBD1 (5 bases). Trimming stripped 4 bases from V and 2 bases from J, with 12 bases between. The V gene's germline CDR1 is MDHEN and CDR2 SYDVKM. CDR3 length equals 14 residues. CDR3 DNA sequence: TGTGCCAGCAGTTATCTAGGGGTGCCCTACGAGCAGTACTTC. This encodes CASSYLGVPYEQYF.

The chain combines TRBV5-1 with TRBJ2-2, with TRBD2 matching 7 bases. Germline V gene lookup returns CDR1 SGHRS and CDR2 YFSETQ. V lost 4 bases to trimming and J lost 6 bases; unmatched junction nucleotides: 18. The length of the CDR3 is 18 residues. CDR3: CASSPQAGTTYSSGELFF. DNA of the CDR3: TGCGCCAGCAGCCCGCAGGCGGGGACTACTTATTCATCCGGGGAGCTGTTTTTT.

This chain connects TRBV28 to TRBJ2-2; D gene unclear. The germline V gene has CDR1 MDHEN and CDR2 SYDVKM. Trimming pared 3 bases from V and 7 bases from J, leaving 9 bases between. This CDR3 has 13 residues. The CDR3 DNA sequence: TGTGCCAGCAGTTTGTATACCGACGGGGAGCTGTTTTTT. Protein: CASSLYTDGELFF. The complete variable domain, with remaining parts taken from reference TRBV28 and TRBJ2-2, reads DVKVTQSSRYLVKRTGEKVFLECVQDMDHENMFWYRQDPGLGLRLIYFSYDVKMKEKGDIPEGYSVSREKKERFSLILESASTNQTSMYLCASSLYTDGELFFGEGSRLTVL.

In the case of this clone: Within the sample, other DNA sequences also encode this same CDR3. CDR3 in DNA: TGTGCCAGCAGCTTAGCGGCCGGGGAGCTGTTTTTT. Its translation: CASSLAAGELFF. The chain links TRBV5-6 to TRBJ2-2; a weak D match, TRBD2 (5 bases). V gave up 2 bases and J gave up 6 bases, with 5 bases separating them. In germline, CDR1 is SGHDT, CDR2 YYEEEE. The CDR3 is 12 amino acids.

The chain couples TRBV28 to TRBJ2-5; the D call may be TRBD1 or TRBD2 (5 bases each). From germline, CDR1 is MDHEN and CDR2 SYDVKM. Trimming pared 5 bases from V and 7 bases from J, leaving 17 bases between. The CDR3 has 14 residues. The CDR3 sequence: CASSRKGPAGTQYF. CDR3 sequence (DNA): TGTGCCAGCAGTCGGAAGGGACCAGCAGGGACCCAGTACTTC. Combining the CDR3 with reference TRBV28 and TRBJ2-5 gives the whole variable domain DVKVTQSSRYLVKRTGEKVFLECVQDMDHENMFWYRQDPGLGLRLIYFSYDVKMKEKGDIPEGYSVSREKKERFSLILESASTNQTSMYLCASSRKGPAGTQYFGPGTRLLVL.

This clone was observed a single time. The same CDR3 is also encoded by other DNA sequences in this sample. The rearrangement uses TRBV5-1 and TRBJ1-5, with TRBD1 matching 7 bases. This CDR3 spans 14 amino acids. V shed 5 bases and J 4 bases; nucleotides not matched to a gene: 6. From germline, CDR1 is SGHRS and CDR2 YFSETQ. CDR3 region: CASSIGTANQPQHF. Written as DNA, the CDR3 is TGCGCCAGCAGTATTGGGACAGCAAATCAGCCCCAGCATTTT.

This sequence joins TRBV5-1 and TRBJ2-3; 7 bases match TRBD2. V shed 5 bases and J 0 bases; nucleotides not matched to a gene: 6. This CDR3 spans 15 amino acids. Per germline, CDR1 SGHRS and CDR2 YFSETQ. CDR3 nucleotides: TGCGCCAGCAGGATGAGCGGGACCAGCACAGATACGCAGTATTTT. Translation gives CASRMSGTSTDTQYF.

This chain connects TRBV7-6 to TRBJ2-1, with a possible D match to TRBD2 (5 bases). With 1 base removed from V and 3 bases from J, the gap between germline ends came to 13 bases. Germline V gene lookup returns CDR1 SGHVS and CDR2 FNYEAQ. The CDR3 contains 16 residues. The chain's CDR3 is CASSLVPLAVYNEQFF. The DNA for the CDR3 is TGTGCCAGCAGCTTAGTCCCCCTAGCAGTCTACAATGAGCAGTTCTTC. Full variable domain (outside the CDR3, taken from reference TRBV7-6 and TRBJ2-1): GAGVSQSPRYKVTKRGQDVALRCDPISGHVSLYWYRQALGQGPEFLTYFNYEAQQDKSGLPNDRFSAERPEGSISTLTIQRTEQRDSAMYRCASSLVPLAVYNEQFFGPGTRLTVL.

The chain joins TRBV6-1 to TRBJ2-7, with D tentatively TRBD1 (5 bases). Germline loops: CDR1 MNHNS, CDR2 SASEGT. The CDR3 consists of 14 residues. V was cut by 8 bases and J by 2 bases, with 16 bases left in between. The CDR3 loop is CASGATTATYEQYF. CDR3 sequence (DNA): TGTGCCAGCGGCGCCACGACAGCCACCTACGAGCAGTACTTC.